Reported below is one T cell receptor (beta chain). Its antigen is not identified. This sample stems from a study of CD8 T cells in Susac syndrome. Study-level information: There were Susac syndrome patients who were therapy-naive at blood draw, others on corticosteroids, and others on intravenous immunoglobulin alone. Findings of the study overall: Only a relatively small number of individuals were included in the TCR sequencing and HLA analysis. Maximal CD8+ clonal expansion in Susac was observed within TEMRA cells and among active patients.

V lost 10 bases and J 2 bases, leaving 17 bases between the germline ends. This CDR3 region has 14 residues. CDR1 is SNHLY, CDR2 FYNNEI, per germline. The authors reverse transcribed roughly 0.5 to 1 ug RNA with random hexamers. The method of amplification for TCR beta CDR3 was immunoSEQ multiplex PCR, covering 54 Vbeta and 13 Jbeta. From the immunoSEQ multiplex PCR reads, TCRdb called clonotypes with MiXCR, one entry per CDR3 protein. Seen here are some 96,000 distinct CDR3 sequences, 95% observed once, and the top ten hold 0.3%. The V and J genes are TRBV2 and TRBJ2-5, with D perhaps matching TRBD1 or TRBD2 (5 bases each). This clonotype originated in a human donor with Susac syndrome. Source material: CD8+ T cells from PBMCs. The DNA for the CDR3 is TGTGCCACCGCCACCCGGGACGGACAAGAGACCCAGTACTTC. Translation gives CATATRDGQETQYF.